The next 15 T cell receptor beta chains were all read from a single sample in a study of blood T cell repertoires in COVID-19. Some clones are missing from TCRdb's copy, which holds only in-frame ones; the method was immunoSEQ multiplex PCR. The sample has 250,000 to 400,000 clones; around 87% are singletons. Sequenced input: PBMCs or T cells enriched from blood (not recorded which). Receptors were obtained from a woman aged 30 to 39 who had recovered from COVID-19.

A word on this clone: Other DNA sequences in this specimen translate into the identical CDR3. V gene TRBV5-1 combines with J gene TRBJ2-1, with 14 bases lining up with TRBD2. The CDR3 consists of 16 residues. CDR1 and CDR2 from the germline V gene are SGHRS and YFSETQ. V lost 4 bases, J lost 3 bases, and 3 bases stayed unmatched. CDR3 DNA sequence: TGCGCCAGCAGCCCCGGGACTAGCGGGGGCTACAATGAGCAGTTCTTC. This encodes CASSPGTSGGYNEQFF.

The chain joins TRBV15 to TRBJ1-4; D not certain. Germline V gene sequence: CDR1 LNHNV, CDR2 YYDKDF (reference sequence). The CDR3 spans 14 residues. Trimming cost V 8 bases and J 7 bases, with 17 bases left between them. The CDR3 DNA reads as TGTGCCACCTCGCTTAGGAGGGTTGGTGAAAAACTGTTTTTT. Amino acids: CATSLRRVGEKLFF.

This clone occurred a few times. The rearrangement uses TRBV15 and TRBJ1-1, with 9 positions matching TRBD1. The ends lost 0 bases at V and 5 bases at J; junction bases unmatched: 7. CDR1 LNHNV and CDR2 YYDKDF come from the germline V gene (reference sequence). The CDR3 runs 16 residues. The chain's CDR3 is CATSRDSTGGLTEAFF. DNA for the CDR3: TGTGCCACCAGCAGAGACTCCACAGGGGGCCTGACTGAAGCTTTCTTT. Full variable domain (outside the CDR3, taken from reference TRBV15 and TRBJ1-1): DAMVIQNPRYQVTQFGKPVTLSCSQTLNHNVMYWYQQKSSQAPKLLFHYYDKDFNNEADTPDNFQSRRPNTSFCFLDIRSPGLGDTAMYLCATSRDSTGGLTEAFFGQGTRLTVV.

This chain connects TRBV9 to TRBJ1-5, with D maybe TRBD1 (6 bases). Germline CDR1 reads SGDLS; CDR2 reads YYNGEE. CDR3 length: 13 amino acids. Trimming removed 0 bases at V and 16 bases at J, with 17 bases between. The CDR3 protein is CASSVGGGGPIHF. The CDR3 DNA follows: TGTGCCAGCAGCGTAGGCGGCGGGGGCCCTATCCATTTT.

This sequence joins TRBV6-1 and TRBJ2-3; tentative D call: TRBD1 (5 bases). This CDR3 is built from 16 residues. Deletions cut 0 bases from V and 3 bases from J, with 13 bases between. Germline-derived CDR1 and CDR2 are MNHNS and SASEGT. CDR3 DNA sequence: TGTGCCAGCAGTGAAGCGAGCCTCTCAGGGACAGATACGCAGTATTTT. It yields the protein CASSEASLSGTDTQYF.

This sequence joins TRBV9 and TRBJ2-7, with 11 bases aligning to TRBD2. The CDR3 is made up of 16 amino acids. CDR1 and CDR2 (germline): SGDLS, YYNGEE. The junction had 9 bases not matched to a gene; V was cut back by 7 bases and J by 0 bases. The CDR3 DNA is TGTGCCAGCGGATTACCTAGCGGGGGGCCCTCCTACGAGCAGTACTTC. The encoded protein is CASGLPSGGPSYEQYF.

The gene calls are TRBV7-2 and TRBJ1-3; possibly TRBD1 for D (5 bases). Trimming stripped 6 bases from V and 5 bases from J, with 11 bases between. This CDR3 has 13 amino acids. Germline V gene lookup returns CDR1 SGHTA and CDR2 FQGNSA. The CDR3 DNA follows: TGTGCCAGCAGTTCAAAGGGGCGAAACACCATATATTTT. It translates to CASSSKGRNTIYF.

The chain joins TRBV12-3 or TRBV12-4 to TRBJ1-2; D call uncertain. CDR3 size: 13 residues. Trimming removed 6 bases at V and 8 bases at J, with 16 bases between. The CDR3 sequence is CASSYSGERGYTF. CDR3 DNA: TGTGCCAGCAGCTATAGCGGGGAACGGGGCTACACCTTC.

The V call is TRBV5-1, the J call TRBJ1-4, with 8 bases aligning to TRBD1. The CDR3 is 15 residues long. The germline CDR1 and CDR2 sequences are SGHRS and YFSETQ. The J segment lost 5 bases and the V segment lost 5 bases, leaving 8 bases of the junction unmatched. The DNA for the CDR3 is TGCGCCAGCAGGCCTACAGGGGGATTAAATGAAAAACTGTTTTTT. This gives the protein CASRPTGGLNEKLFF.

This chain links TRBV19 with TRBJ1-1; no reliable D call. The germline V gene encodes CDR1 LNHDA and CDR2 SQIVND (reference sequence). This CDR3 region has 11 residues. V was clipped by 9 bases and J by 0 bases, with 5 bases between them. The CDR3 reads CARAVNTEAFF. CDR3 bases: TGTGCCAGGGCAGTGAACACTGAAGCTTTCTTT.

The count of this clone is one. The CDR3 DNA follows: TGTGCCAGCTCACCAGCGGGACAGATCGATTCACCCCTCCACTTT. This codes for CASSPAGQIDSPLHF. The J gene is TRBJ1-6, the V gene TRBV18, with 7 bases that match TRBD1. The V gene end was trimmed by 2 bases and the J gene end by 8 bases; junction bases not matched to a gene: 6. The germline V gene has CDR1 KGHSH and CDR2 LQKENI. The CDR3 loop spans 15 amino acids.

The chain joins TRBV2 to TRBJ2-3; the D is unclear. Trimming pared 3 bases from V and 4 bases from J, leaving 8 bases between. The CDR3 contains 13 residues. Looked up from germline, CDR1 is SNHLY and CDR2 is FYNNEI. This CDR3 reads CASSDVLADTQYF. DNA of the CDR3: TGTGCCAGCAGTGATGTCCTAGCAGATACGCAGTATTTT. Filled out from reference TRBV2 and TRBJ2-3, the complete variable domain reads EPEVTQTPSHQVTQMGQEVILRCVPISNHLYFYWYRQILGQKVEFLVSFYNNEISEKSEIFDDQFSVERPDGSNFTLKIRSTKLEDSAMYFCASSDVLADTQYFGPGTRLTVL.

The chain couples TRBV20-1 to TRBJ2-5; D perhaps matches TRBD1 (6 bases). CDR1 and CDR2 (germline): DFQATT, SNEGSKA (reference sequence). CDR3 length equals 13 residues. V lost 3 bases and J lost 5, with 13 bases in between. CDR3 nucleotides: TGCAGTGCTAGTGACAGGCTACGGGAGACCCAGTACTTC. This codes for CSASDRLRETQYF.

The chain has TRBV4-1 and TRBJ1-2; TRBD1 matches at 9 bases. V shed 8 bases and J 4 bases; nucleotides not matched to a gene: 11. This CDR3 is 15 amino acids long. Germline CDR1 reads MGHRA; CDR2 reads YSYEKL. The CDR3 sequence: CASLGQGRGGYGYTF. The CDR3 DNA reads TGCGCCAGCTTGGGACAGGGAAGGGGGGGCTATGGCTACACCTTC.

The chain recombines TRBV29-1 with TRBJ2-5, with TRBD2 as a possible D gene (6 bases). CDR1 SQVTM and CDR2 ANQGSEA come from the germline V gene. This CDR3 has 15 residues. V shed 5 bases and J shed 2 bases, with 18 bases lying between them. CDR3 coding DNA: TGCAGCGTTCAAGGTTCGGGGGAATGGCAAGAGACCCAGTACTTC. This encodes CSVQGSGEWQETQYF.